These T cell receptor beta chains were read from a single sample in a study of blood T cell repertoires in COVID-19. The method was immunoSEQ multiplex PCR; TCRdb's version includes in-frame clones alone and lacks a portion of them. This repertoire shows around 150,000 clones, roughly 80% found once; its top ten account for approximately 2.8%. The sequenced material came from peripheral blood. These receptors all come from a man in his 70s with acute or convalescent COVID-19. CDR3s include the opening cysteine and the closing phenylalanine or tryptophan. A D gene is named only where the DNA matches it firmly. The listing skips clone size in some rows; elsewhere it reads once, few, many or a size class.

J: TRBJ1-4
size: NA
V: TRBV25-1
D: NA
CDR3: CASRTSGATNEKLFF
DNA: TGTGCCAGCAGGACCTCCGGGGCAACTAATGAAAAACTGTTTTTT

J: TRBJ2-7
size: NA
V: TRBV5-4
D: TRBD2
CDR3: CASSAGLAGGRDEQYF
DNA: TGTGCCAGCAGCGCGGGACTAGCGGGGGGCCGGGACGAGCAGTACTTC

J: TRBJ2-1
size: NA
V: TRBV5-1
D: TRBD2
CDR3: CASKAGGHSNEQFF
DNA: TGCGCCAGCAAGGCGGGAGGGCATTCCAATGAGCAGTTCTTC

J: TRBJ1-5
size: NA
V: TRBV5-1
D: NA
CDR3: CASSFGTPNQPQHF
DNA: TGCGCCAGCAGCTTCGGGACACCTAATCAGCCCCAGCATTTT

J: TRBJ1-6
size: NA
V: TRBV28
D: NA
CDR3: CASSSGPSPLHF
DNA: TGTGCCAGCAGTTCAGGTCCTTCACCCCTCCACTTT

J: TRBJ2-1
size: many
V: TRBV11-2
D: NA
CDR3: CASSLGASLYNEQFF
DNA: TGTGCCAGCAGCTTAGGGGCTAGCCTGTACAATGAGCAGTTCTTC

J: TRBJ1-1
size: once
V: TRBV29-1
D: TRBD1
CDR3: CSVGQAGGEAFF
DNA: TGCAGCGTTGGTCAGGCAGGGGGGGAAGCTTTCTTT

J: TRBJ1-2
size: NA
V: TRBV19
D: NA
CDR3: CASSILSDIRHGYTF
DNA: TGTGCCAGTAGTATTCTCTCGGACATAAGGCATGGCTACACCTTC

J: TRBJ2-1
size: NA
V: TRBV5-5
D: TRBD2
CDR3: CASSPTSGRNNEQFF
DNA: TGTGCCAGCAGCCCGACTAGCGGGAGAAACAATGAGCAGTTCTTC

J: TRBJ2-2
size: NA
V: TRBV2
D: TRBD1
CDR3: CASSGQGTGELFF
DNA: TGTGCCAGCAGTGGACAGGGAACCGGGGAGCTGTTTTTT

J: TRBJ1-5
size: once
V: TRBV3-1/TRBV3-2
D: TRBD1
CDR3: CATGTGNQPQHF
DNA: TGTGCAACCGGGACAGGGAATCAGCCCCAGCATTTT

J: TRBJ2-7
size: medium-sized
V: TRBV2
D: TRBD1
CDR3: CASSEGGDRGYYEQYF
DNA: TGTGCCAGCAGTGAAGGTGGGGACAGGGGGTACTACGAGCAGTACTTC

J: TRBJ1-6
size: NA
V: TRBV6-6
D: TRBD1
CDR3: CASSYGDRDNSPLHF
DNA: TGTGCCAGCAGTTACGGGGACAGGGATAATTCACCCCTCCACTTT

J: TRBJ1-2
size: NA
V: TRBV6-2/TRBV6-3
D: TRBD1
CDR3: CASRPTGAFNYGYTF
DNA: TGTGCCAGCAGGCCTACAGGGGCGTTTAACTATGGCTACACCTTC

J: TRBJ2-7
size: NA
V: TRBV18
D: TRBD2
CDR3: CASSPLGTRPGEQYF
DNA: TGTGCCAGCTCACCTCTGGGGACTAGGCCGGGCGAGCAGTACTTC

J: TRBJ2-5
size: once
V: TRBV29-1
D: TRBD2
CDR3: CSVGRTSGRAGETQYF
DNA: TGCAGCGTTGGCCGGACTAGCGGGAGGGCCGGGGAGACCCAGTACTTC

J: TRBJ2-3
size: NA
V: TRBV5-1
D: TRBD2
CDR3: CASSPRERGASDTQYF
DNA: TGCGCCAGCAGCCCCAGGGAGCGGGGGGCCTCGGATACGCAGTATTTT

J: TRBJ2-5
size: NA
V: TRBV21-1
D: NA
CDR3: CASSKPYAGRGLETQYF
DNA: TGTGCCAGCAGCAAACCATACGCCGGCAGGGGGTTGGAGACCCAGTACTTC

J: TRBJ2-3
size: NA
V: TRBV19
D: NA
CDR3: CASSARTPVSTDTQYF
DNA: TGTGCCAGTAGCGCAAGAACCCCAGTGAGCACAGATACGCAGTATTTT

J: TRBJ1-4
size: NA
V: TRBV2
D: TRBD1
CDR3: CASSARQGVEKLFF
DNA: TGTGCCAGCAGTGCCCGACAGGGGGTTGAAAAACTGTTTTTT